This TCR beta chain was identified during a study of cytomegalovirus exposure and HLA in healthy donors. General study findings and limits: Cytomegalovirus-associated status was assigned to 164 TCR beta chains. Some V segments could not be told apart, so they were left out, TRBV6-2 and TRBV6-3 among them. Presence/absence analyses rested on an assumption that sequencing depth was roughly uniform across donors.

For this clone: The target antigen is unknown. A read error may produce the germline difference seen at one junction end.

CDR3 size: 13 residues. The germline V gene encodes CDR1 MDHEN and CDR2 SYDVKM. Researchers ran the PCR with 60 Vbeta and 13 Jbeta primers. In the original workflow: Later analysis identified tens of millions of unique TCR beta chains, 10 million to 12 million shared. The assay was immunoSEQ multiplex PCR, and TCRdb's table has in-frame clones only and misses some. The V and J calls and clone size were taken over from that table, and D and trimming were inferred from the DNA. The repertoire includes 95,000 to 150,000 clones, roughly 73% of them detected once, and about 4.5% sits in the top ten. The clonotype originates from a man in his 60s in good health and CMV-seropositive. Sequencing was carried out using PBMCs. V is TRBV28 and J is TRBJ2-7; D remains unclear. The CDR3 nucleotides are TGTGCCAGCATTAACGGCGGTGCCTACGGGCAGTACTTC. Translating it yields CASINGGAYGQYF.